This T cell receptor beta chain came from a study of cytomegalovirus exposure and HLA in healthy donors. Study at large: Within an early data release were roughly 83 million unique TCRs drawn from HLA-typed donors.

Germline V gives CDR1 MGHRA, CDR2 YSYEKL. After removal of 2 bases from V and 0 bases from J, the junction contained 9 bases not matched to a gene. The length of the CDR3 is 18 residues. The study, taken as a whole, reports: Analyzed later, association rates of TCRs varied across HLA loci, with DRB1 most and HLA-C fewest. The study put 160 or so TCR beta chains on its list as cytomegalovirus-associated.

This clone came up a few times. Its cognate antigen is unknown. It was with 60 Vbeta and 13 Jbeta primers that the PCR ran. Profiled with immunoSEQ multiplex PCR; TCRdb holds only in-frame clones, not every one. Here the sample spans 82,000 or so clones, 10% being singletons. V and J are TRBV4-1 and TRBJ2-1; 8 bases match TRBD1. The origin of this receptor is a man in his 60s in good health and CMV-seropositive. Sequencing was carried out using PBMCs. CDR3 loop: CASSQYLTGTGSYNEQFF. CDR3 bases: TGCGCCAGCAGCCAATACTTGACCGGGACAGGCTCCTACAATGAGCAGTTCTTC.